This T cell receptor (beta chain) is from a study of cytomegalovirus exposure and HLA in healthy donors. The study's findings and limits: According to a later analysis, donors in an Asian-associated ancestry cluster reportedly had fewer N-insertions than the approximately 670-donor mean. One variant, a missense change in DCLRE1C, was linked in a later analysis to TCR beta V- and J-gene trimming. Later, TCR association rates were found to vary by HLA locus, highest for DRB1 and lowest for HLA-C.

Germline CDR1 and CDR2: MNHEY and SMNVEV (reference sequence). The length of the CDR3 is 15 residues. The J segment lost 2 bases and the V segment lost 2 bases, leaving 2 bases of the junction unmatched. 60 Vbeta and 13 Jbeta primers were used in PCR. How the authors handled the data: Counted up in a later analysis, unique TCR beta chains came to some 80 million, with some 11 million shared. The repertoire was sequenced with immunoSEQ multiplex PCR; TCRdb's copy has only in-frame clones and lacks some. That table supplies the V and J calls and clone size; D and trimming were determined from the DNA. The sample yields roughly 140,000 clones, roughly 80% seen once. On this clone itself: Its target is not known.

The chain couples TRBV27 to TRBJ2-1; 8 nucleotides line up with TRBD2. Material: PBMCs. This TCR derives from a man between 35 and 55 years old in good health and CMV-seropositive. The CDR3 nucleotides are TGTGCCAGCAGTTTAGAGCGGGGGCCCTACAATGAGCAGTTCTTC. Translation: CASSLERGPYNEQFF.